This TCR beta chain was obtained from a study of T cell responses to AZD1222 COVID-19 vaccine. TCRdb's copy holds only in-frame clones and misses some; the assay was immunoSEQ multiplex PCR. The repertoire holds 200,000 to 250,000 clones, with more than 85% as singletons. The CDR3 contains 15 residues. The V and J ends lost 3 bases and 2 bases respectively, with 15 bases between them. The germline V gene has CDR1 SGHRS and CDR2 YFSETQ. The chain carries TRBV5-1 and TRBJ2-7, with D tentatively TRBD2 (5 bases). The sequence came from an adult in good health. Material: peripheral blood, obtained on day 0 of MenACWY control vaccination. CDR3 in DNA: TGCGCCAGCAGCTACCCCGGGGAAGGGACCTACGAGCAGTACTTC. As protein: CASSYPGEGTYEQYF.